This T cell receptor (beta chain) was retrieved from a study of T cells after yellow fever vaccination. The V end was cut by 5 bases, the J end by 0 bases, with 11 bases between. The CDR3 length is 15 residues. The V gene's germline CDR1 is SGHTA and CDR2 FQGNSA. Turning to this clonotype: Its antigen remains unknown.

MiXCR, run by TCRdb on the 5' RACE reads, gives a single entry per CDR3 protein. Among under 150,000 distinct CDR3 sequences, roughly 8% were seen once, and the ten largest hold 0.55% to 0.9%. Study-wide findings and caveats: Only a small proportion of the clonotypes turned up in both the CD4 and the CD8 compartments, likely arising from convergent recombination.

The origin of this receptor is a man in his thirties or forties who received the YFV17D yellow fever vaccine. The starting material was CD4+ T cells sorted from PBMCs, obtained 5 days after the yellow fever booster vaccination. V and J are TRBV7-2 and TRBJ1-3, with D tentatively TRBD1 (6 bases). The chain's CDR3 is CASSRSGDSGNTIYF. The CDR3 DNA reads TGTGCCAGCAGCCGATCAGGGGACTCTGGAAACACCATATATTTT. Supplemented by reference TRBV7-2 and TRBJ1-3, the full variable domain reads GAGVSQSPSNKVTEKGKDVELRCDPISGHTALYWYRQSLGQGLEFLIYFQGNSAPDKSGLPSDRFSAERTGGSVSTLTIQRTQQEDSAVYLCASSRSGDSGNTIYFGEGSWLTVV.